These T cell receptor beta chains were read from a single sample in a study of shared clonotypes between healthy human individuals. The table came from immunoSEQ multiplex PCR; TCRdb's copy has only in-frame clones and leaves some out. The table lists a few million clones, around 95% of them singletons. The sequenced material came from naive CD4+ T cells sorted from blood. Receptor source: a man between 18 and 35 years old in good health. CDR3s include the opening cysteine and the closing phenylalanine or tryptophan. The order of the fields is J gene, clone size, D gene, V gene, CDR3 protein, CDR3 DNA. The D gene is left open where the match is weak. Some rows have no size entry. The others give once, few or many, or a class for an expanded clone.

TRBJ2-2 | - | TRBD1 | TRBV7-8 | CASSRPGQAANTGELFF | TGTGCCAGCAGCCGTCCGGGACAGGCCGCGAACACCGGGGAGCTGTTTTTT
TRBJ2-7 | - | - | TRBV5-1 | CASSSAAGPYEQYF | TGCGCCAGCAGCTCCGCAGCGGGCCCCTACGAGCAGTACTTC
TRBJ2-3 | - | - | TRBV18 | CASSFTGSDTQYF | TGTGCCAGCTCTTTCACGGGTTCAGATACGCAGTATTTT
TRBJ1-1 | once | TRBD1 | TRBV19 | CASSLGQGAITEAFF | TGTGCCAGTAGCCTCGGACAGGGGGCGATCACTGAAGCTTTCTTT
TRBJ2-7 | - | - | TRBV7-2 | CASSLIRLREQYF | TGTGCCAGCAGCTTAATCAGACTGAGGGAGCAGTACTTC
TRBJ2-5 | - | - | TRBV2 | CASSVEGAKQETQYF | TGTGCCAGCAGTGTGGAAGGGGCGAAACAAGAGACCCAGTACTTC
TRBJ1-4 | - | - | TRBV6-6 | CASSYYGQGEKLFF | TGTGCCAGCAGTTATTACGGGCAAGGTGAAAAACTGTTTTTT
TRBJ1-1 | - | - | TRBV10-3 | CAISPTAPSYTEAFF | TGTGCCATCAGCCCGACAGCCCCGAGTTACACTGAAGCTTTCTTT
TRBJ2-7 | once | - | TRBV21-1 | CASSKEVRVDEQYF | TGTGCCAGCAGCAAAGAAGTCAGGGTGGACGAGCAGTACTTC
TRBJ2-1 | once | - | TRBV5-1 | CASSVSSLNEQFF | TGCGCCAGCAGCGTCAGCAGCCTAAATGAGCAGTTCTTC
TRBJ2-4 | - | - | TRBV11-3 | CASSLYRSTIQYF | TGTGCCAGCAGCTTATACAGGAGTACCATTCAGTACTTC
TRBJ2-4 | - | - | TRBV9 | CASSVRGLDIQYF | TGTGCCAGCAGCGTAAGGGGACTGGACATTCAGTACTTC
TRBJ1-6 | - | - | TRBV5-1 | CASSLDQVADSPLHF | TGCGCCAGCAGCTTGGATCAGGTCGCGGATTCACCCCTCCACTTT
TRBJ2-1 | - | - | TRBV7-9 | CASSPSKGLASGQFF | TGTGCCAGCAGCCCGAGTAAGGGACTCGCCTCGGGGCAGTTCTTC
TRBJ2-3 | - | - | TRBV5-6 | CASSWASSGRLDTDTQYF | TGTGCCAGCAGCTGGGCGTCGAGCGGGCGTTTAGATACAGATACGCAGTATTTT
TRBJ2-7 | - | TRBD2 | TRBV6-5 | CASSYSSGGTYEQYF | TGTGCCAGCAGTTACTCGTCCGGGGGGACCTACGAGCAGTACTTC
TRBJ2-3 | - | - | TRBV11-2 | CASSAGLSGQYF | TGTGCCAGCAGCGCTGGTCTTAGTGGGCAGTATTTT
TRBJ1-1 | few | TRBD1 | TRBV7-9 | CASSSDRVNTEAFF | TGTGCCAGCAGCTCGGACAGGGTGAACACTGAAGCTTTCTTT
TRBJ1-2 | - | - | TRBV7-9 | CASSQQVGFNYGYTF | TGTGCCAGCAGCCAACAAGTCGGGTTTAACTATGGCTACACCTTC
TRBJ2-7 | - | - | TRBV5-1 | CASSRGSTESMSEQYF | TGCGCCAGCAGCCGGGGGTCGACTGAGAGTATGTCCGAGCAGTACTTC
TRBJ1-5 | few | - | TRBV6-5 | CASSYSGGNQPQHF | TGTGCCAGCAGTTACTCGGGGGGCAATCAGCCCCAGCATTTT
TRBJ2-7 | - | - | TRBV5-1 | CASSLVGHPDEQYF | TGCGCCAGCAGCTTGGTAGGACACCCTGACGAGCAGTACTTC
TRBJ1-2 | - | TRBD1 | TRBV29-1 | CSVTQPQAGGGYTF | TGCAGCGTTACTCAACCGCAGGCAGGGGGAGGCTACACCTTC
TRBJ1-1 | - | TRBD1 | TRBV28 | CASSPGQGGVESTEAFF | TGTGCCAGCAGCCCCGGACAGGGTGGAGTAGAAAGCACTGAAGCTTTCTTT
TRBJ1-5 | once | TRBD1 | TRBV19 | CASSAGTGGPSSNQPQHF | TGTGCCAGTAGTGCAGGGACAGGGGGCCCCTCTAGCAATCAGCCCCAGCATTTT
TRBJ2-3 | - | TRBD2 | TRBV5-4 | CASSARTSPADTQYF | TGTGCCAGCAGCGCCAGGACTAGCCCGGCAGATACGCAGTATTTT
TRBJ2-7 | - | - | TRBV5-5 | CATQPQAQSGTGYEQYF | TGTGCCACCCAGCCCCAGGCCCAGTCCGGGACTGGCTACGAGCAGTACTTC
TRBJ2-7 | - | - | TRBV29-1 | CSGSGGTGVYEQYF | TGCAGCGGATCCGGTGGAACAGGCGTCTACGAGCAGTACTTC
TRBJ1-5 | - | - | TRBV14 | CASSQGGNQPQHF | TGTGCCAGCAGCCAAGGAGGCAATCAGCCCCAGCATTTT
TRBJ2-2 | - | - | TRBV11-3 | CASQGFNTGELFF | TGTGCCAGTCAAGGATTTAACACCGGGGAGCTGTTTTTT